This T cell receptor (beta chain) was observed in a study of T cells in localized non-small cell lung cancer (dated by TCRdb to about 2020). For the wider study: Comparing tumors with uninvolved tumor-adjacent lungs, the study looked at the T cell repertoires of fewer than 250 patients with early-stage NSCLC. NSCLC patients had a mean age of roughly 66 years, and around 130 were male and about 110 female. The cohort comprised approximately 240 treatment-naïve NSCLC patients with resected, localized lung tumors. Results the study describes overall, beyond this receptor: Since the design was exploratory, TCR variables were selected using unadjusted p-values with no false-discovery rate correction. The highest T cell clonality was observed in uninvolved tumor-adjacent lung, where clonality exceeded that of tumor, suggesting that antigenic responses were more focused in uninvolved tumor-adjacent lung. A median of approximately 53 of the top 100 tumor clones turned up in the paired uninvolved adjacent lung, and some 27 of those clones also ranked among the top 100 of that same adjacent lung. Longer overall survival was associated with higher T cell density in blood, whereas shorter survival was associated with higher clonality in adjacent lung. Because multi-region tumor sequencing was not done, intratumor heterogeneity could not be ruled out.

Trimming removed 4 bases from V and 9 bases from J; the gene matches leave 8 bases unexplained. CDR1 and CDR2 (SGDLS, YYNGEE) derive from the germline V gene. Taken from cysteine to phenylalanine, the CDR3 has 15 residues. Only the CDR3 part of the read is kept: 45 bases, read in frame from the first base. This clone turned up a few times. Its antigen is unknown. No much larger clone is present one base from it, and per-base qualities are unavailable. At diagnosis, peripheral blood, uninvolved tumor-adjacent lung and tumor were collected and stored as a combination of fresh-frozen and FFPE material. Blood samples were analyzed as peripheral blood mononuclear cells for TCR repertoire profiling. TCR beta CDR3 regions were sequenced from DNA using the immunoSEQ Assay. In the source study's methods: T cell density was computed as TCR beta template counts normalized to usable DNA estimated by amplifying housekeeping genes. Richness was estimated with the preseqR package, extrapolating to 400,000 templates for PBMC samples and 120,000 templates for tissue samples. Clonality was defined as one minus Pielou's evenness. Differential abundance testing on productive amino-acid clonotypes, with a minimum total count of 5 and an alpha of 0.1, was used to identify tissue-enriched TCRs. The Jaccard Index and the Morisita Overlap Index were used to measure repertoire overlap between compartments. GLIPH clustered TCR beta CDR3s with public tetramer-defined viral CDR3s; viral motifs required at least three viral sequences plus V-gene enrichment. As stored in TCRdb, this immuneACCESS dataset retains in-frame rearrangements with V and J assigned. A fraction of the clones does not appear; measured against another copy, unresolved V genes explain less than half of the discrepancy, and the remainder lacks a known reason. The DNA gave D and trimming, while V, J and clone size come from that table. This sample gives around 90,000 clones in total; over 70% of them show up just once. Of the sample, about 19% falls within the top ten clones.

The sequencing used PBMCs, collected before any cancer treatment. Recombination linked TRBV9 to TRBJ1-6, with 9 middle bases fitting TRBD1. The clonotype comes from a man between 40 and 75 years old with stage II squamous cell lung carcinoma. DNA sequence: TGTGCCAGCAGCCAATGGGGGGGACAGGGTTCACCCCTCCACTTT. The resulting protein is CASSQWGGQGSPLHF. Joined to the reference TRBV9 and TRBJ1-6 proteins, this CDR3 gives the full variable domain: DSGVTQTPKHLITATGQRVTLRCSPRSGDLSVYWYQQSLDQGLQFLIQYYNGEERAKGNILERFSAQQFPDLHSELNLSSLELGDSALYFCASSQWGGQGSPLHFGNGTRLTVT.